This TCR beta chain was recovered during a study of T cells in tuberculosis. For the study at large: PBMC were archived before or within 7 days of starting treatment. Study conclusions and caveats: Shorter CDR3-alpha in active tuberculosis partly drove smaller distances.

A single count supports this clone. The antigen is undetermined. The data were produced by immunoSEQ multiplex PCR, yet TCRdb's version contains in-frame clones alone and is incomplete. The data hold about 49,000 clones, with more than 90% observed a single time. With 0 bases removed from V and 2 bases from J, the gap between germline ends came to 9 bases. Germline CDR1 reads SGDLS; CDR2 reads YYNGEE. There are 14 residues in the CDR3. Time point here: new active TB diagnosis, blood taken before or within 7 days of starting treatment. This sequence joins TRBV9 and TRBJ2-7, with D hard to call. This TCR came from an adult with tuberculosis. The sequences come from PBMCs, collected at tuberculosis diagnosis. This CDR3 reads CASSVDGLPYEQYF. For the CDR3, the DNA is TGTGCCAGCAGCGTAGATGGTCTACCCTACGAGCAGTACTTC.